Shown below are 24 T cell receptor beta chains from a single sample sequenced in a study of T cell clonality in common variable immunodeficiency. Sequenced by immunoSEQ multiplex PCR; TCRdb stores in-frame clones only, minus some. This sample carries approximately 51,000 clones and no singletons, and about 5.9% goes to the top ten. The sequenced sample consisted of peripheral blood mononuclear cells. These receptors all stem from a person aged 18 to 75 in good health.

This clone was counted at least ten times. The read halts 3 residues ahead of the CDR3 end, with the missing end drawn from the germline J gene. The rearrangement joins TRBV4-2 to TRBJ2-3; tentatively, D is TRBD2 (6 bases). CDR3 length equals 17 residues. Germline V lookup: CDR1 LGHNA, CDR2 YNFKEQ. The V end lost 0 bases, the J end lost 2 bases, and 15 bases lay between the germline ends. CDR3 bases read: TGTGCCAGCAGCCAAGATAACTCGGCGGGGTTCACAGATACG. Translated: CASSQDNSAGFTDT. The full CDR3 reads CASSQDNSAGFTDTQYF.

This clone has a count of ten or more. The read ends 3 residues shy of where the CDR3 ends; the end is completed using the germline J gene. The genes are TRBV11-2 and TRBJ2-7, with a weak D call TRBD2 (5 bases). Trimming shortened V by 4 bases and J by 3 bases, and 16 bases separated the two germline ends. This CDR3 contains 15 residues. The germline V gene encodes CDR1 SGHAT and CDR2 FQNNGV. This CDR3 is CASSYSVVGVYEQYF. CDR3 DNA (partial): TGTGCCAGCAGCTACTCCGTGGTCGGGGTCTACGAG.

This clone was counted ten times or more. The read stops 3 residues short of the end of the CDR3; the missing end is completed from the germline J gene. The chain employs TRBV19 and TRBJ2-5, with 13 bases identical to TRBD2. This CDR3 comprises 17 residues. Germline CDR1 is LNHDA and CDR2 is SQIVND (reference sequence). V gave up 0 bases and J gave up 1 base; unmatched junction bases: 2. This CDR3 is CASSIDRLAGGQETQYF. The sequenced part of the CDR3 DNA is TGTGCCAGTAGTATAGATCGACTAGCGGGGGGCCAAGAGACC.

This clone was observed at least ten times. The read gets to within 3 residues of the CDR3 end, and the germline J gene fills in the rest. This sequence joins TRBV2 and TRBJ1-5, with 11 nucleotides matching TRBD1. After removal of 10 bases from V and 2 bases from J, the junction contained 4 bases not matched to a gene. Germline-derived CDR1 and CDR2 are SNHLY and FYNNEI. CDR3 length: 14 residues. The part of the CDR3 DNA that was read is TGTGCCACCGGGACAGGGGGGGGCAATCAGCCC. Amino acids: CATGTGGGNQP. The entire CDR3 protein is CATGTGGGNQPQHF.

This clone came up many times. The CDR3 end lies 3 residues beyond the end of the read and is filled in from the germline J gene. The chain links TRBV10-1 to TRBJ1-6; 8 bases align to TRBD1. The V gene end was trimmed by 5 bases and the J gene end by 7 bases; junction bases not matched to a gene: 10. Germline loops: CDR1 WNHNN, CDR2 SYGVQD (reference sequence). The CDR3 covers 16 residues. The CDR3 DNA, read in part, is TGCGCCAGCAGTCCAGGACAGGGCTTTAACAATTCACCC. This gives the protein CASSPGQGFNNSP. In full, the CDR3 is CASSPGQGFNNSPLHF.

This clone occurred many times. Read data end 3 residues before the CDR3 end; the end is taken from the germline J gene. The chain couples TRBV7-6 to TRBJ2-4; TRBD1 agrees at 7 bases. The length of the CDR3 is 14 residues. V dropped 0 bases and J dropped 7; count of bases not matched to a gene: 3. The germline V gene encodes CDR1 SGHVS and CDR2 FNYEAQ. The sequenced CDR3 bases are TGTGCCAGCAGCTTAGCAAAACAGGGGAACATT. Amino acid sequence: CASSLAKQGNI. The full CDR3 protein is CASSLAKQGNIQYF.

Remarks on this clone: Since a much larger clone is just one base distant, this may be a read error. CDR3 sequence: CASGLDRKNTGELFF. CDR3 DNA, as far as it was read: TGCGCCAGCGGCTTGGACAGAAAAAACACCGGGGAG. The V call is TRBV5-1, the J call TRBJ2-2, with a weak D call TRBD1 (6 bases). The read is 3 residues too short to cover the CDR3 end, so that end is filled in from the germline J gene. The CDR3 covers 15 residues. Germline lookup yields CDR1 SGHRS and CDR2 YFSETQ.

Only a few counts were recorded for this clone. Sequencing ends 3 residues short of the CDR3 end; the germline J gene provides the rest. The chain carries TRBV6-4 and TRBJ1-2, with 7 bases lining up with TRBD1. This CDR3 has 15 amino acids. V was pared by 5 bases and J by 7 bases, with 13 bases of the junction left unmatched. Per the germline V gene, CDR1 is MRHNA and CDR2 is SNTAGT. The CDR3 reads CASSLDRVAVGGYTF. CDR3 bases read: TGTGCCAGCAGTCTAGACAGGGTAGCGGTTGGTGGC.

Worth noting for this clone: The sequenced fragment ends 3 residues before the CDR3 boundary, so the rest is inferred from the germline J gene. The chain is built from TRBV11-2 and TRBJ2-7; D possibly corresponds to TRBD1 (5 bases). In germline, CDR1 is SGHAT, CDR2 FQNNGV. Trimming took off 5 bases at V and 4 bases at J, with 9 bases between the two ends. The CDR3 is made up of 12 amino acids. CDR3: CASSPRAYEQYF. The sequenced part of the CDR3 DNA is TGTGCCAGCAGCCCCAGGGCTTACGAG.

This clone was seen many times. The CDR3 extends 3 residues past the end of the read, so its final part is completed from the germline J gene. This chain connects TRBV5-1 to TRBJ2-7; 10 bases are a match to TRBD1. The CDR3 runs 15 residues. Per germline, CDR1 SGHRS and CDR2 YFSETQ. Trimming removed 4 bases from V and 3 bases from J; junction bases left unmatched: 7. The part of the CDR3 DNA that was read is TGCGCCAGCAGCCCGGGGACAGGGGACGGCTACGAG. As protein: CASSPGTGDGYE. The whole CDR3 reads CASSPGTGDGYEQYF.

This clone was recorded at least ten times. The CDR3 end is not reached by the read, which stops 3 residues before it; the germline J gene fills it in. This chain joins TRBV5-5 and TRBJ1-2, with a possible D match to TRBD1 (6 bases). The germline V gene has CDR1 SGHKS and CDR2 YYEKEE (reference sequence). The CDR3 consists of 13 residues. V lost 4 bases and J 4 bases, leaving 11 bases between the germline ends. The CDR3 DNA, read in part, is TGTGCCAGCAGCGTCGACAGGTCCTATGGC. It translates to CASSVDRSYG. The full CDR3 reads CASSVDRSYGYTF.

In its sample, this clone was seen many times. The part of the CDR3 DNA that was read is TGTGCCAGCAGTTCTCGCGGGGGAGGTTCACCC. Protein product: CASSSRGGGSP. The whole CDR3 protein is CASSSRGGGSPLHF. V gene TRBV6-2 or TRBV6-3 combines with J gene TRBJ1-6; TRBD1 might be the D (5 bases). The read gets to within 3 residues of the CDR3 end, and the germline J gene fills in the rest. Per the germline V gene, CDR1 is MNHEY and CDR2 is SVGEGT. The CDR3 sequence is 14 residues long. V shed 4 bases and J shed 9 bases, with 13 bases lying between them.

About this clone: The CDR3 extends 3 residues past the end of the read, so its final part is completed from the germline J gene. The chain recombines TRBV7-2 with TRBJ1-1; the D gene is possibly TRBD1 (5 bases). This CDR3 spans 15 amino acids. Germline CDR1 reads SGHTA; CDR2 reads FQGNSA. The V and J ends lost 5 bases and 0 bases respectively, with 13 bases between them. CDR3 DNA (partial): TGTGCCAGCAGCCCGGAAGGGACTTTGAACACTGAA. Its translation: CASSPEGTLNTE. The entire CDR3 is CASSPEGTLNTEAFF.

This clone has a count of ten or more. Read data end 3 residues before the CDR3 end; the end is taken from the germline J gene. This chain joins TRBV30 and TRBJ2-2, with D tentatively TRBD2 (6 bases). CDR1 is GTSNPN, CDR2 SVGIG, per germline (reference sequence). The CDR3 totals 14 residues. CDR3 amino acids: CAGTVGSGANVLFF. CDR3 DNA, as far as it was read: TGTGCCGGGACTGTAGGATCTGGGGCCAACGTG. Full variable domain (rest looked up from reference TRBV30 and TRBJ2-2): SQTIHQWPATLVQPVGSPLSLECTVEGTSNPNLYWYRQAAGRGLQLLFYSVGIGQISSEVPQNLSASRPQDRQFILSSKKLLLSDSGFYLCAGTVGSGANVLFFGEGSRLTVL.

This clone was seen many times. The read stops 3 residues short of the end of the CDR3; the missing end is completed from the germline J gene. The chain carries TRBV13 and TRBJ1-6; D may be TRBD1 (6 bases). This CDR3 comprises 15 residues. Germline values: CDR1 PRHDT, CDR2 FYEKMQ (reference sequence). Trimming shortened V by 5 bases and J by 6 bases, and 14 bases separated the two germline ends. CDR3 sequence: CASSRMAGVNSPLHF. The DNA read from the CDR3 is TGTGCCAGCAGCCGAATGGCAGGGGTTAATTCACCC. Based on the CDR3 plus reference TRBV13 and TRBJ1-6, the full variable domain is AAGVIQSPRHLIKEKRETATLKCYPIPRHDTVYWYQQGPGQDPQFLISFYEKMQSDKGSIPDRFSAQQFSDYHSELNMSSLELGDSALYFCASSRMAGVNSPLHFGNGTRLTVT.

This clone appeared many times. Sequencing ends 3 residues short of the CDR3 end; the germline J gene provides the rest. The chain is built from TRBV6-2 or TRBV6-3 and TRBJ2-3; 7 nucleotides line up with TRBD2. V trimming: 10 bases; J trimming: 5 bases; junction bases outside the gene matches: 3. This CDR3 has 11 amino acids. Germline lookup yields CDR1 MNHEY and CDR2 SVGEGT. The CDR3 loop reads CATGGRDTQYF. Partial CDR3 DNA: TGTGCCACCGGGGGGAGAGATACG.

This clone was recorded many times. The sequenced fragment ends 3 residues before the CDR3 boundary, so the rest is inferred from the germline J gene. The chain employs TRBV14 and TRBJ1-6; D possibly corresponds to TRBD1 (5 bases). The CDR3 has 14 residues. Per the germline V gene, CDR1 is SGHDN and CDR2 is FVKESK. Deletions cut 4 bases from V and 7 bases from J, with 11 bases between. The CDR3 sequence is CASSLMAGNSPLHF. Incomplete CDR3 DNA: TGTGCCAGCAGCCTAATGGCAGGGAATTCACCC.

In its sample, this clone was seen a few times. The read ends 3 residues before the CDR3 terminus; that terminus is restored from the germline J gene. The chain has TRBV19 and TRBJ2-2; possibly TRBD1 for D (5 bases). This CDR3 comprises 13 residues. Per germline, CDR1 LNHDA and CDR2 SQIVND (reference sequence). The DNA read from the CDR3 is TGTGCCAGTAGTATCTCTGGGGCCAACGTG. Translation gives CASSISGANV. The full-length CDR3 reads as CASSISGANVLFF. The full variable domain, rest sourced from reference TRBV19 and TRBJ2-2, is DGGITQSPKYLFRKEGQNVTLSCEQNLNHDAMYWYRQDPGQGLRLIYYSQIVNDFQKGDIAEGYSVSREKKESFPLTVTSAQKNPTAFYLCASSISGANVLFFGEGSRLTVL.

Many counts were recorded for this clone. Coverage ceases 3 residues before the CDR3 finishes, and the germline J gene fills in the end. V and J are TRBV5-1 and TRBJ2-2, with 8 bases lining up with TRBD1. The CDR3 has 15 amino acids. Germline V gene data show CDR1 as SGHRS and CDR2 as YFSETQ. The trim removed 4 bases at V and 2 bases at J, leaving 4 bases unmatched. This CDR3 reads CASSRDRINTGELFF. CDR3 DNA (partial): TGCGCCAGCAGCCGGGACAGGATAAACACCGGGGAG.

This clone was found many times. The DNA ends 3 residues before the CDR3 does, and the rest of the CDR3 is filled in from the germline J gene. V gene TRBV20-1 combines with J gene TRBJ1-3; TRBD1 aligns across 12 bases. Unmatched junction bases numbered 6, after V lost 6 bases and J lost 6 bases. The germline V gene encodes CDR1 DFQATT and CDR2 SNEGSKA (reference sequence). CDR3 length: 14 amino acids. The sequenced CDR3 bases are TGCAGTGCCTCGCCGGGACAGGGGGCAAACACC. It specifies CSASPGQGANT. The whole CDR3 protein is CSASPGQGANTIYF.

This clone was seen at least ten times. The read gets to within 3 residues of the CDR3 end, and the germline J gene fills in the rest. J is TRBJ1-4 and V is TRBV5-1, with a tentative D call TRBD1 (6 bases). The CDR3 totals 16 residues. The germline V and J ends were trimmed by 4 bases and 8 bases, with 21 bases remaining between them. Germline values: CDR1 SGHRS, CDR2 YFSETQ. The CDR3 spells CASSTPTGGGGEKLFF. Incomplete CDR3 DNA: TGCGCCAGCAGCACCCCGACAGGCGGCGGGGGAGAAAAA. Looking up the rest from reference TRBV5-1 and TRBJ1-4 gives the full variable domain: KAGVTQTPRYLIKTRGQQVTLSCSPISGHRSVSWYQQTPGQGLQFLFEYFSETQRNKGNFPGRFSGRQFSNSRSEMNVSTLELGDSALYLCASSTPTGGGGEKLFFGSGTQLSVL.

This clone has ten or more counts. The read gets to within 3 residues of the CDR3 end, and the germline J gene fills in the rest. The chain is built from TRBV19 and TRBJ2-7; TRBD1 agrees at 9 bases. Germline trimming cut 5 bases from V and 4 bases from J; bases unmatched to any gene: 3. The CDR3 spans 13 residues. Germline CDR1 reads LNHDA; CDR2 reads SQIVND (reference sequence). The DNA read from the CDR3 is TGTGCCAGTAGTTACGGGACAGGGTACGAG. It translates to CASSYGTGYE. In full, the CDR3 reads CASSYGTGYEQYF.

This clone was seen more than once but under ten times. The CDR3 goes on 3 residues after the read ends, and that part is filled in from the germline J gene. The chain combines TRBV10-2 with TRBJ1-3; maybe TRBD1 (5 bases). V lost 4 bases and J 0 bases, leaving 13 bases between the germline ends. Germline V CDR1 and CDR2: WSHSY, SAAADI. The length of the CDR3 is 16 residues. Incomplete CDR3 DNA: TGCGCCAGCAGTGTTCGGGGGTCCTTCTCTGGAAACACC. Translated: CASSVRGSFSGNT. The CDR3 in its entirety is CASSVRGSFSGNTIYF.

CDR3 region: CAWSPHFGDYTF. Partial CDR3 DNA: TGTGCCTGGAGTCCACACTTCGGGGAC. V gene TRBV30 combines with J gene TRBJ1-2; D is ambiguous. The CDR3 end is not reached by the read, which stops 3 residues before it; the germline J gene fills it in. Germline lookup yields CDR1 GTSNPN and CDR2 SVGIG (reference sequence). The CDR3 extends over 12 amino acids.